This T cell receptor (beta chain) was sequenced for a study of response to subunit inactivated influenza vaccine (dated 2018 in TCRdb). Looking at the study overall: Deep quantitative profiling of the T cell receptor repertoire was used in the study to follow responses to a trivalent subunit inactivated influenza vaccine. What the study reported, not specific to this receptor: It was suggested by the authors that each seasonal influenza vaccination may recruit only a limited number of new T cells.

Including cysteine and phenylalanine, the CDR3 has 15 amino acids. Of all the DNA, just the CDR3 is kept, 45 bases in frame from base 1. V is shortened by 2 bases, J by 3 bases, and the region joining them spans 13 bases. The germline V gene yields ENHRY for CDR1 and SYGVKD for CDR2. Preparation of the library involved RT-PCR. The sequencing machine was an Illumina HiSeq 2500. Using fastp at Q25 and MiXCR, TCRdb reprocessed the public reads and kept productive beta chains. CDR3 protein sequences are deduplicated, and each keeps its most common genes and DNA. The sample records 600,000 to 850,000 distinct CDR3 sequences, 14% of which are singletons. The ten top clones hold 7.5% to 9% of the sample. This clonotype was counted many times. This receptor's antigen is unknown. No base-level quality is on record; no much larger clone is a single base apart.

The origin of this receptor is a man in his fifties or sixties who received an inactivated influenza vaccine. Donor details come from another sample of the same person, matched by shared clones. The sequence links TRBV10-3 to TRBJ1-1; a tentative D match to TRBD1 spans 5 bases. The input for sequencing was PBMCs from blood, taken 14 days before vaccination. The nucleotide sequence reads as follows: TGTGCCATCAGTGAGGGCCGGGGGTTTGACACTGAAGCTTTCTTT. It codes for CAISEGRGFDTEAFF.